Listed below are T cell receptor beta chains from one sample, sequenced in a study of shared clonotypes between healthy human individuals. Data came from immunoSEQ multiplex PCR; TCRdb stores just in-frame clones and leaves some out. This table holds over a million clones, over 95% found once. The source material was naive CD4+ T cells sorted from blood. The origin of the receptors is a man aged 25-40 years in good health. The CDR3 runs from the conserved cysteine through the conserved F or W. The D gene is left open where the match is weak. Clone size is given for some rows only: seen once, a few or many times, or a class if the clone is expanded.

>TRBJ2-7|.|once|TRBV9
TGTGCCAGCAGCGTGTATCCAGACAGCTCCTACGAGCAGTACTTC
CASSVYPDSSYEQYF
>TRBJ2-7|TRBD2|.|TRBV5-1
TGCGCCAGCAGCTTGTCTACGGGGGGTATTTACTACGAGCAGTACTTC
CASSLSTGGIYYEQYF
>TRBJ1-5|.|.|TRBV7-2
TGTGCCAGCAGCTTCCGACAGGACTTCTCGCAGCCCCAGCATTTT
CASSFRQDFSQPQHF
>TRBJ2-7|TRBD2|.|TRBV4-1
TGCGCCAGCAGCCCTGTAGCGGGCAGAAGCTACGAGCAGTACTTC
CASSPVAGRSYEQYF
>TRBJ2-7|.|.|TRBV6-1
TGTGCCAGCAGTGACGAAGGGACACCAGTCTACGAGCAGTACTTC
CASSDEGTPVYEQYF
>TRBJ2-7|TRBD2|.|TRBV14
TGTGCCAGCAGCCGACCGGGACTAGCGGGAGTCGAGCAGTACTTC
CASSRPGLAGVEQYF
>TRBJ2-7|.|.|TRBV9
TGTGCCAGCAGCGTAGCTGCGGGGCGAACCTACGAGCAGTACTTC
CASSVAAGRTYEQYF
>TRBJ1-2|TRBD1|.|TRBV10-3
TGTGCCATCAGAATGGCCAGCCTTGGGCAGGGGGGTGACGGCTACACCTTC
CAIRMASLGQGGDGYTF
>TRBJ2-1|.|.|TRBV28
TGTGCCGCGGCGGGCGTCGGGCGTGAGCAGTTCTTC
CAAAGVGREQFF
>TRBJ2-1|.|.|TRBV28
TGTGCCAGCCACCCCCGAGGCTCCTACAATGAGCAGTTCTTC
CASHPRGSYNEQFF
>TRBJ2-2|.|.|TRBV6-4
TGTGCCAGCAGTGACACGGCCTACTTGGGGGAGCTGTTTTTT
CASSDTAYLGELFF
>TRBJ2-2|TRBD2|.|TRBV9
TGTGCCAGCAGCCGTAGTGCACTAGCGGCTAACACCGGGGAGCTGTTTTTT
CASSRSALAANTGELFF
>TRBJ2-2|.|.|TRBV5-1
TGCGCCAGCAGCAGTAAGACAGCGAACACCGGGGAGCTGTTTTTT
CASSSKTANTGELFF
>TRBJ2-7|.|.|TRBV4-3
TGCGCCAGCAGCCAGAAGGGATCGTACAAGCAGTACTTC
CASSQKGSYKQYF
>TRBJ1-5|.|once|TRBV30
TGTGCCTGGTCAACAGGGTGGAATCAGCCCCAGCATTTT
CAWSTGWNQPQHF
>TRBJ1-1|TRBD1|.|TRBV11-2
TGTGCCAGCAGCACCCGGACAGGTTTAAACACTGAAGCTTTCTTT
CASSTRTGLNTEAFF
>TRBJ2-1|TRBD2|.|TRBV9
TGTGCCAGCAGCGTTAGTGGCGGGAGGATCTCCTACAATGAGCAGTTCTTC
CASSVSGGRISYNEQFF
>TRBJ2-1|TRBD1|.|TRBV7-8
TGTGCCAGCAGCTTAGCCCGGACAGGGCGCAGGGATGAGCAGTTCTTC
CASSLARTGRRDEQFF
>TRBJ2-7|.|.|TRBV9
TGTGCCAGCAGCCAAACCGGACATTCGTCGTACGAGCAGTACTTC
CASSQTGHSSYEQYF
>TRBJ2-1|.|.|TRBV9
TGTGCCAGCAGCGGGGAGTACGGCAATGAGCAGTTCTTC
CASSGEYGNEQFF
>TRBJ2-7|.|once|TRBV6-7
TGTGCCAGCAGTTACGACGGGGGAGCCTACGAGCAGTACTTC
CASSYDGGAYEQYF
>TRBJ2-1|.|.|TRBV5-6
TGTGCCAGCAGCTCCCAGGGTAATGAGCAGTTCTTC
CASSSQGNEQFF
>TRBJ2-1|TRBD1|few|TRBV28
TGTGCCAGCAGTTCAGGTAGGGGGCTGGTGATCTTC
CASSSGRGLVIF
>TRBJ1-2|TRBD1|once|TRBV5-4
TGTGCCAGCAGCCCCAGGGGGCTAGCTAACTATGGCTACACCTTC
CASSPRGLANYGYTF
>TRBJ1-5|.|.|TRBV19
TGTGCCAGTAGTACAAGTACATTCCGGGACGTAGGGCATTTT
CASSTSTFRDVGHF
>TRBJ2-7|.|.|TRBV2
TGTGCCAGCAGCATCGGGACTGCCAACTACGAGCAGTACTTC
CASSIGTANYEQYF
>TRBJ2-7|TRBD2|.|TRBV10-3
TGTGCCATCAAGGCTAGCGGGAGCTACGAGCAGTACTTC
CAIKASGSYEQYF
>TRBJ2-1|.|.|TRBV18
TGTGCCAGCCGCCCCTCGGGGTCCTACAATGAGCAGTTCTTC
CASRPSGSYNEQFF
>TRBJ2-7|.|.|TRBV11-2
TGTGCCAGCAGCCCTCATCAGGTCTCCTACGAGCAGTACTTC
CASSPHQVSYEQYF
>TRBJ2-2|.|.|TRBV11-3
TGTGCCAGCAGCTTCCAAGCGGACACCGGGGAGCTGTTTTTT
CASSFQADTGELFF
>TRBJ2-7|.|once|TRBV7-2
TGTGCCAGCAGTCCTAGGGGCATCTCCTCCTACGAGCAGTACTTC
CASSPRGISSYEQYF
>TRBJ2-2|.|.|TRBV28
TGTGCCAGTTTCCAGGGAAACACCGGGGAGCTGTTTTTT
CASFQGNTGELFF
>TRBJ2-1|.|.|TRBV9
TGTGCCAGCAGCGTAGGGGTTCGGAGGGGTAGCGGCCCCTCCTACAATGAGCAGTTCTTC
CASSVGVRRGSGPSYNEQFF
>TRBJ1-1|.|.|TRBV5-1
TGCGCCAGCACGACAGATCCAGACACTGAAGCTTTCTTT
CASTTDPDTEAFF
>TRBJ2-3|.|.|TRBV18
TGTGCCAGCTCACCAATCGAGGACACAGATACGCAGTATTTT
CASSPIEDTDTQYF
>TRBJ1-5|.|.|TRBV18
TGTGCCAGCTCGCCGAGTGGAGGACACCAGCCCCAGCATTTT
CASSPSGGHQPQHF
>TRBJ2-7|.|.|TRBV5-1
TGCGCCAGCAGCTTGGGAAGGGTCACGACCCCCTACGAGCAGTACTTC
CASSLGRVTTPYEQYF
>TRBJ2-1|TRBD2|.|TRBV2
TGTGCCAGCAGTGGCTCTAGCGGGAGGGCCCGGTATGAGCAGTTCTTC
CASSGSSGRARYEQFF
>TRBJ2-7|.|once|TRBV11-2
TGTGCCAGCAGCCGCTTCTACGAGCAGTACTTC
CASSRFYEQYF
>TRBJ2-7|.|.|TRBV11-2
TGTGCCAGCAGTCCTGGGGCTTCCTACGAGCAGTACTTC
CASSPGASYEQYF
>TRBJ1-2|.|.|TRBV10-3
TGTGCCATCAGTGATGCTGGGACACCATCTAACTATGGCTACACCTTC
CAISDAGTPSNYGYTF
>TRBJ2-1|.|.|TRBV7-8
TGTGCCAGCATTCTTGGACGGCCTCCCTCCTACAATGAGCAGTTCTTC
CASILGRPPSYNEQFF
>TRBJ2-3|TRBD2|.|TRBV4-3
TGCGCCAGCAGCCCCACCCTAAGGACTAGACCCCAGGGAGATACGCAGTATTTT
CASSPTLRTRPQGDTQYF
>TRBJ2-2|TRBD2|once|TRBV28
TGTGCCAGCAGGGATCTAGCGGCCGGGGAGCTGTTTTTT
CASRDLAAGELFF
>TRBJ1-5|TRBD1|.|TRBV7-2
TGTGCCAGCAGCGGGGAGACAGGGATAGGCAATCAGCCCCAGCATTTT
CASSGETGIGNQPQHF
>TRBJ1-5|.|once|TRBV9
TGTGCCAGCAGCGTAGTGGGTTCTAGAGGTGGTCAGCCCCAGCATTTT
CASSVVGSRGGQPQHF
>TRBJ2-1|TRBD2|.|TRBV4-1
TGCGCCAGCAGCCAAGGGAAGACTAGCGGGAGTCTCTACAATGAGCAGTTCTTC
CASSQGKTSGSLYNEQFF
>TRBJ1-4|.|few|TRBV6-1
TGTGCCAGCAGTGAACGGGGAGTGTATAATGAAAAACTGTTTTTT
CASSERGVYNEKLFF
>TRBJ2-3|TRBD2|.|TRBV7-3
TGTGCCAGCAGCTTGGGTCTAGCGGGTTCCACAGATACGCAGTATTTT
CASSLGLAGSTDTQYF
>TRBJ2-4|TRBD1|.|TRBV28
TGTGCCAGCAGGGGGACAGTAGCCAAAAACATTCAGTACTTC
CASRGTVAKNIQYF